The clone carrying this T cell receptor (beta chain) was observed many times. The record originates from a study of T cells in Graves' hyperthyroidism and ophthalmopathy. Researchers amplified the TCR beta CDR3 regions from RNA transcripts. A set of HTBI primers served as the primers for a first-round RT-PCR of the TCR CDR3. TCRdb analysed the multiplex PCR reads with MiXCR anew, one entry per CDR3 protein. The sample contains some 180,000 distinct CDR3 sequences, about a sixth of which appear only once. Trimming shortened V by 2 bases and J by 8 bases, and 18 bases separated the two germline ends. The CDR3 runs 16 residues.

This TCR was recovered from a woman aged 50 to 65 with Graves' hyperthyroidism. The V gene is TRBV12-3 or TRBV12-4, the J gene TRBJ1-4; D perhaps matches TRBD1 (5 bases). The sequencing sample was made of blood. The CDR3: CASSLRLTEKEEKLFF. CDR3 in DNA: TGTGCCAGCAGTTTACGCCTGACAGAAAAGGAAGAAAAACTGTTTTTT.